This T cell receptor (beta chain) comes out of a study of type 1 regulatory T cells. Overall study context: This in vitro CD4 product, T-allo10, is enriched for Tr1 cells and alloantigen-specific.

CDR1 and CDR2 from the germline V gene are KGHSH and LQKENI. V lost 5 bases and J lost 4, with 7 bases in between. The CDR3 runs to 12 residues. MiXCR, applied by TCRdb to the reads, yields one record per CDR3 protein. This sample has 60,000 to 70,000 distinct CDR3 sequences, with 55% to 80% found just once. T-allo10 cells from the graft donor were described as anergic, host-alloantigen-specific, and alloantigen-specific suppressors. This clonotype was detected once. The antigen is undetermined. The clonotype comes from a human donor in good health. Sequenced material: cultured T cells, either the whole culture or a sorted T cell fraction (not recorded which). The subset is: Tr1-enriched cell product generated in vitro against host alloantigens. The rearrangement joins TRBV18 to TRBJ2-3; D gene ambiguous. CDR3 sequence reads: CASSYGSDTQYF. In nucleotides, the CDR3 is TGTGCCAGCTCATACGGGTCAGATACGCAGTATTTT.